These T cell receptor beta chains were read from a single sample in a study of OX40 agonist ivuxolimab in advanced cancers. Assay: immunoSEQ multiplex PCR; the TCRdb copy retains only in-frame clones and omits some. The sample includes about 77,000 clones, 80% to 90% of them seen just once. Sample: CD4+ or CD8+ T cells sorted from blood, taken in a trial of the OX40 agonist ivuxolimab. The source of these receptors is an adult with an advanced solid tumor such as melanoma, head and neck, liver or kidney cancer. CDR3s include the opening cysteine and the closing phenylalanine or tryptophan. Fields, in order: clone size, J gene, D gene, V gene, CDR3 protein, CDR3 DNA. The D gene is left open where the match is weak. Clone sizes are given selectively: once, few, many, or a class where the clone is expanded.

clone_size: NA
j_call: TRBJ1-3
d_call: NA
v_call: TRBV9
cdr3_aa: CASSVKAGNTIYF
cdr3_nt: TGTGCCAGCAGCGTAAAAGCTGGAAACACCATATATTTT

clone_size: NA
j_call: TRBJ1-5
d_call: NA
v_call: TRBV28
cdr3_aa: CASVEGGGNQPQHF
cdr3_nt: TGTGCCAGCGTTGAGGGGGGCGGCAATCAGCCCCAGCATTTT

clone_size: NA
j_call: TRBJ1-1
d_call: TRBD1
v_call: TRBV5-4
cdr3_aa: CASSQPTGALNTEAFF
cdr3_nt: TGTGCCAGCAGCCAACCGACAGGGGCCCTGAACACTGAAGCTTTCTTT

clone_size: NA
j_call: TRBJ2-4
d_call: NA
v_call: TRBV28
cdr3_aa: CASSSLRLRQYF
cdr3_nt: TGTGCCAGCAGCTCTCTAAGGTTGCGACAGTACTTC

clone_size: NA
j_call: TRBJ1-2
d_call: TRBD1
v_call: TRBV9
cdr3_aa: CASSLPGDRPPYF
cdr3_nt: TGTGCCAGCAGCCTCCCCGGGGACAGACCTCCCTACTTC

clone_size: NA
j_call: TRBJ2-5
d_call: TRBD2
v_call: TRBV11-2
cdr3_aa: CASSILPGLARETQYF
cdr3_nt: TGTGCCAGCAGCATCCTCCCGGGACTAGCAAGAGAGACCCAGTACTTC

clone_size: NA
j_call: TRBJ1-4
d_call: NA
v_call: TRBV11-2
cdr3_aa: CASSFSPATNEKLFF
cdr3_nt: TGTGCCAGCAGCTTCTCTCCTGCAACTAATGAAAAACTGTTTTTT

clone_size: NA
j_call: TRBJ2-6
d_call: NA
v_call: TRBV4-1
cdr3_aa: CASSQANVLTF
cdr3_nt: TGCGCCAGCAGCCAAGCCAACGTCCTGACTTTC

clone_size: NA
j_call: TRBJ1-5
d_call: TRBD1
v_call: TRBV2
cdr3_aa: CASRATGVGNQPQHF
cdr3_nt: TGTGCCAGCAGGGCAACAGGGGTGGGGAATCAGCCCCAGCATTTT

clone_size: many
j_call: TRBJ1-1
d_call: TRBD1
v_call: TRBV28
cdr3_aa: CASGRDRVTEAFF
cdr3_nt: TGTGCCAGCGGAAGGGACAGGGTCACTGAAGCTTTCTTT

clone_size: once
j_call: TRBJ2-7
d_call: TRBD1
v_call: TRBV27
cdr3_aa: CATGQGGYEQYF
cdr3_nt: TGTGCCACGGGACAGGGGGGGTACGAGCAGTACTTC

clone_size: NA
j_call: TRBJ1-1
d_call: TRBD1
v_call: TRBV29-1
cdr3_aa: CSVRQGADTEAFF
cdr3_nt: TGCAGCGTACGACAGGGGGCGGACACTGAAGCTTTCTTT

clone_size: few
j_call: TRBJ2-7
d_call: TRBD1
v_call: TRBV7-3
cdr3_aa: CASSLNPGGWEQYF
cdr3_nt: TGTGCCAGCAGCTTAAACCCAGGGGGCTGGGAGCAGTACTTC

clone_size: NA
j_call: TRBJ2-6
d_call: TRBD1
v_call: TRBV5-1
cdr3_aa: CASSSTTRDRAGANVLTF
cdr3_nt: TGCGCCAGCAGCTCCACAACGCGTGACAGGGCTGGGGCCAACGTCCTGACTTTC

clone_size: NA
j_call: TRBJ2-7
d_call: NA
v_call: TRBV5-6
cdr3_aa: CASSPGRGVIYEQYF
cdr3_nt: TGTGCCAGCAGCCCGGGCCGAGGCGTTATTTACGAGCAGTACTTC

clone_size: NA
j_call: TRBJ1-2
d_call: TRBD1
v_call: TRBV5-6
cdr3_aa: CASSRDRGIYGYTF
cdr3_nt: TGTGCCAGCAGCAGGGACAGGGGGATCTATGGCTACACCTTC

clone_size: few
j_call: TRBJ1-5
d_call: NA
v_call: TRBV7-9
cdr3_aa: CASSLGTEINQPQHF
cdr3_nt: TGTGCCAGCAGCTTAGGGACAGAGATTAATCAGCCCCAGCATTTT

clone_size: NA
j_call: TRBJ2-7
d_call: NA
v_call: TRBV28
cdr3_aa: CASSLGGAMAYEQYF
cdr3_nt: TGTGCCAGCAGTTTAGGGGGGGCTATGGCCTACGAGCAGTACTTC

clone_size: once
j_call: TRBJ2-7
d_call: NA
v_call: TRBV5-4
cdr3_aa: CASSPPDSYEQYF
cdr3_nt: TGTGCCAGCAGCCCCCCTGACTCCTACGAGCAGTACTTC

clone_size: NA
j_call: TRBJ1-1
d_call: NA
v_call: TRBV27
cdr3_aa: CASSRQVSTEAFF
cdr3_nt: TGTGCCAGCAGTAGACAGGTTAGCACTGAAGCTTTCTTT

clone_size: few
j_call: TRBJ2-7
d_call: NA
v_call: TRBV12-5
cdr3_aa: CASGAGTSYEQYF
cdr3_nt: TGTGCTAGTGGTGCTGGGACTTCCTACGAGCAGTACTTC

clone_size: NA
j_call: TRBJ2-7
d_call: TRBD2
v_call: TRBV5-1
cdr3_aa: CASSFPITPGLEDKTSYEQYF
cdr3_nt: TGCGCCAGCAGCTTCCCGATAACCCCGGGACTAGAAGATAAAACCTCCTACGAGCAGTACTTC

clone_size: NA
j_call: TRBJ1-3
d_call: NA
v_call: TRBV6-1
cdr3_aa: CASRSASGNTIYF
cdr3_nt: TGTGCCAGCAGGTCAGCCTCTGGAAACACCATATATTTT

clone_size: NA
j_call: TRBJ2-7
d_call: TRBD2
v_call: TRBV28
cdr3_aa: CASSLRDYIEQYF
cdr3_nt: TGTGCCAGCAGTCTTCGGGACTATATCGAGCAGTACTTC

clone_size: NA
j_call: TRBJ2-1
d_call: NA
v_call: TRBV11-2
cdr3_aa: CASTQSHGSYNEQFF
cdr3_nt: TGTGCCAGCACCCAGAGCCACGGTTCCTACAATGAGCAGTTCTTC

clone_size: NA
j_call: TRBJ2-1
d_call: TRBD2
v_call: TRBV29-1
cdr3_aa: CSVSGTSGGMGNEQFF
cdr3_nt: TGCAGCGTTTCGGGGACTAGCGGGGGAATGGGCAATGAGCAGTTCTTC

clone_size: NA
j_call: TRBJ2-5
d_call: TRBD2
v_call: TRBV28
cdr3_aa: CASSFGLAERETQYF
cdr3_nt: TGTGCCAGCAGTTTCGGGCTAGCGGAAAGGGAGACCCAGTACTTC

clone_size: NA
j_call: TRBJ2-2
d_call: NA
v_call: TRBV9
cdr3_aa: CASSGISTNTGELFF
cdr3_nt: TGTGCCAGCAGCGGGATTAGTACGAACACCGGGGAGCTGTTTTTT

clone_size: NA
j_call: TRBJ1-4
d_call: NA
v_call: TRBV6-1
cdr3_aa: CASSDFATNEKLFF
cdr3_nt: TGTGCCAGCAGTGATTTCGCAACTAATGAAAAACTGTTTTTT

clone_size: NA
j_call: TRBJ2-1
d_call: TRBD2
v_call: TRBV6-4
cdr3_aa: CASSETSGGARQFF
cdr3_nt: TGTGCCAGCAGTGAGACTAGCGGGGGGGCCCGTCAGTTCTTC

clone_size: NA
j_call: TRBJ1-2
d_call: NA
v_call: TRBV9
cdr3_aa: CASSPDGQVYGYTF
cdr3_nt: TGTGCCAGCAGCCCCGACGGGCAGGTCTATGGCTACACCTTC

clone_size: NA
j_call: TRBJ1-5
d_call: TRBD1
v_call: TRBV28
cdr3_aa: CASRKKGARERGQPQHF
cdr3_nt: TGTGCCAGCAGAAAAAAGGGGGCCCGGGAAAGGGGGCAGCCCCAGCATTTT

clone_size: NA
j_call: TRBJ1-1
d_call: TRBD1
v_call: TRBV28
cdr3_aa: CASSPTGQGARDTEAFF
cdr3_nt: TGTGCCAGCAGTCCGACGGGACAGGGGGCGAGGGACACTGAAGCTTTCTTT

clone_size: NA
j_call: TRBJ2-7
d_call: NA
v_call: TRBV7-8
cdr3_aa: CASSFPGDEQYF
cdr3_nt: TGTGCCAGCAGCTTCCCGGGGGACGAGCAGTACTTC

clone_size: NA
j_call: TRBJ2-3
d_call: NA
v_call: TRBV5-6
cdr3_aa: CASSLGFLGGPKYF
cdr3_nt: TGTGCCAGCAGCTTGGGCTTTTTAGGGGGGCCGAAGTATTTT

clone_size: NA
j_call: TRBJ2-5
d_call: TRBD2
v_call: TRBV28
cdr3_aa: CASSLSPWTGGLGTQYF
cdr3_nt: TGTGCCAGCAGTTTATCCCCGTGGACGGGAGGATTGGGGACCCAGTACTTC

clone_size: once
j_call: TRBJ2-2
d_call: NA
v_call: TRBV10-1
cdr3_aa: CATSAPNTGELFF
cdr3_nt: TGCGCCACTAGCGCTCCAAACACCGGGGAGCTGTTTTTT

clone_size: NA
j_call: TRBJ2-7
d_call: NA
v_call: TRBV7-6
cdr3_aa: CASSRGLNPRSYEQYF
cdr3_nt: TGTGCCAGCAGCCGAGGGCTCAACCCCCGCTCCTACGAGCAGTACTTC

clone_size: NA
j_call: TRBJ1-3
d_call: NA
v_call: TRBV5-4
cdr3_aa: CASSPDRADTIYF
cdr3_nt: TGTGCCAGCAGTCCCGATCGAGCGGACACCATATATTTT

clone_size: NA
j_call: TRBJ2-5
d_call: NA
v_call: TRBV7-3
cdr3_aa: CASSRGATRVETQYF
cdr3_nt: TGTGCCAGCAGCCGGGGGGCGACGAGGGTCGAGACCCAGTACTTC

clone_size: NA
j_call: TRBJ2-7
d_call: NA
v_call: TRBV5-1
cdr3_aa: CASSLKQLYEQYF
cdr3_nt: TGCGCCAGCAGCTTGAAACAGCTCTACGAGCAGTACTTC

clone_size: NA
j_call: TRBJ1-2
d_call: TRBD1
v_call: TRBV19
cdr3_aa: CASTGTGNYGYTF
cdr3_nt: TGTGCCAGTACCGGGACAGGGAACTATGGCTACACCTTC

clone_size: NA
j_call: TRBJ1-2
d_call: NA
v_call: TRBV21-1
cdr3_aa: CASSKGARPNNYGYTF
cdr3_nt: TGTGCCAGCAGCAAAGGGGCAAGACCCAATAACTATGGCTACACCTTC

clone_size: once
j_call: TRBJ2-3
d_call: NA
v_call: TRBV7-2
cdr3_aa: CASSQSPGFGDTQYF
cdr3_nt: TGTGCCAGCAGCCAAAGCCCGGGGTTCGGTGATACGCAGTATTTT

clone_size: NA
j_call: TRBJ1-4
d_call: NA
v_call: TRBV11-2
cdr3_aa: CASSLGVRGEKLFF
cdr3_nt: TGTGCCAGCAGCTTGGGGGTCCGGGGGGAAAAACTGTTTTTT

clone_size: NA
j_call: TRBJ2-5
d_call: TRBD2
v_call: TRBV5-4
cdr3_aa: CASSKRLAGVAEETQYF
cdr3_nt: TGTGCCAGCAGCAAGAGACTAGCGGGAGTTGCTGAAGAGACCCAGTACTTC

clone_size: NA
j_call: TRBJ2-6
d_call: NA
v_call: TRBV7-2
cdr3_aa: CASSLGGSGANVLTF
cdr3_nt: TGTGCCAGCAGCTTAGGGGGTAGTGGGGCCAACGTCCTGACTTTC

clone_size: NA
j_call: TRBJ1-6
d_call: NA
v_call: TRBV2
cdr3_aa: CASSVRQDNSPLHF
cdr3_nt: TGTGCCAGCAGTGTGCGACAGGATAATTCACCCCTCCACTTT

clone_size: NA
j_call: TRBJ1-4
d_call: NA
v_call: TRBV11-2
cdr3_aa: CASSFRTFNEKLFF
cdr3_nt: TGTGCCAGCAGCTTTCGGACATTCAATGAAAAACTGTTTTTT

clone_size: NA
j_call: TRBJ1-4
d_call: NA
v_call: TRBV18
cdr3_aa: CASSRASGSGEKLFF
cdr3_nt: TGTGCCAGCTCACGGGCCTCCGGGAGTGGTGAAAAACTGTTTTTT

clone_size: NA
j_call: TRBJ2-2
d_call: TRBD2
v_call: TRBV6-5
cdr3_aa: CVTVRASGNTGELFF
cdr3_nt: TGTGTCACTGTTCGAGCTAGCGGAAACACCGGGGAGCTGTTTTTT

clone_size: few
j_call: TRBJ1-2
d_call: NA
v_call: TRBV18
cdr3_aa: CASSPKHSGDYTF
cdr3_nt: TGTGCCAGCTCACCAAAACATTCGGGTGACTACACCTTC

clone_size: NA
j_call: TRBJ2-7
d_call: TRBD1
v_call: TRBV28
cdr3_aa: CASSPGTGNAEQYF
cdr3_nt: TGTGCCAGCAGTCCCGGGACAGGGAATGCCGAGCAGTACTTC

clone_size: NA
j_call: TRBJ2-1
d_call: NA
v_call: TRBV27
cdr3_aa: CASSPTGPDYNEQFF
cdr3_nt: TGTGCCAGCAGTCCGACCGGACCCGATTACAATGAGCAGTTCTTC